The 22 T cell receptor beta chains listed next were all sequenced from one sample in a study of T cell responses to AZD1222 COVID-19 vaccine. Profiling relied on immunoSEQ multiplex PCR, and the TCRdb table lists in-frame clones only, not all of them. The repertoire holds about 160,000 clones, with 85% to 90% as singletons. The source was peripheral blood, collected on day 0 of AZD1222 vaccination. These receptors all stem from an adult in good health.

The chain combines TRBV6-2 or TRBV6-3 with TRBJ1-2; 10 bases agree with TRBD1. The junction had 4 bases not matched to a gene; V was cut back by 5 bases and J by 7 bases. CDR1 is MNHEY and CDR2 is SVGEGT in the germline V gene. The CDR3 extends over 13 amino acids. The CDR3 nucleotides are TGTGCCAGCAGTACGACAGGGGGCGGTGGCTACACCTTC. This translates into CASSTTGGGGYTF.

The chain joins TRBV7-9 to TRBJ2-6; D gene uncertain. Germline loops: CDR1 SEHNR, CDR2 FQNEAQ (reference sequence). The CDR3 is made up of 13 amino acids. Deletions cut 1 base from V and 8 bases from J, with 6 bases between. CDR3 region: CASSLVATNVLTF. Here the CDR3 DNA reads TGTGCCAGCAGCTTAGTGGCAACCAACGTCCTGACTTTC.

The rearrangement uses TRBV3-1 (or the pseudogene TRBV3-2) and TRBJ1-2; D unresolved. This CDR3 spans 13 amino acids. Germline V gene data show CDR1 as LGHDT and CDR2 as YNNKEL (reference sequence). V lost 2 bases and J 2 bases, leaving 6 bases between the germline ends. The CDR3 nucleotides are TGTGCCAGCAGCCAAATTCCGAACTATGGCTACACCTTC. The encoded protein is CASSQIPNYGYTF.

Regarding this clone: One end of the junction does not line up with germline, which may come from a read error. The rearrangement uses TRBV7-7 and TRBJ2-7, with 10 bases that match TRBD1. This CDR3 comprises 15 residues. Germline V gene lookup returns CDR1 SSHAT and CDR2 FNYEAQ (reference sequence). The CDR3 is CASSLGTGVWYEQYF. For the CDR3, the DNA is TGTGCTAGCAGCCTCGGGACAGGGGTTTGGTACGAGCAGTACTTC.

The J gene is TRBJ2-2, the V gene TRBV7-6; the D is unclear. Per the germline V gene, CDR1 is SGHVS and CDR2 is FNYEAQ. V dropped 8 bases and J dropped 6 bases, with 1 base sitting between them. The CDR3 contains 9 residues. The DNA for the CDR3 is TGTGCCAGCTCCGGGGAGCTGTTTTTT. As protein: CASSGELFF.

The genes are TRBV6-5 and TRBJ2-7; D possibly corresponds to TRBD1 (6 bases). Germline V CDR1 and CDR2: MNHEY, SVGAGI. CDR3 length: 13 residues. V was pared by 4 bases and J by 0 bases, with 7 bases between. The chain's CDR3 is CASSWDTSYEQYV. The CDR3 DNA is TGTGCCAGCAGTTGGGACACCTCCTACGAGCAGTACGTC.

The chain carries TRBV11-2 and TRBJ2-7; D may be TRBD1 (6 bases). The V gene lost 1 base and the J gene lost 3 bases, with 19 bases spanning the gap. From germline, CDR1 is SGHAT and CDR2 FQNNGV. CDR3 length equals 17 residues. The CDR3 sequence: CASSLALQPGDYYEQYF. CDR3 coding DNA: TGTGCCAGCAGCTTAGCCTTACAGCCAGGGGATTACTACGAGCAGTACTTC.

This clone was found once. The chain recombines TRBV5-6 with TRBJ2-7; D may be TRBD1 (5 bases). CDR3 size: 14 residues. In germline, CDR1 is SGHDT, CDR2 YYEEEE. Trimming took off 4 bases at V and 6 bases at J, with 17 bases between the two ends. Written as DNA, the CDR3 is TGTGCCAGCAGCCTGGGGCGTCCTCTCTCCGAGCAGTACGTC. Residues: CASSLGRPLSEQYV.

V gene TRBV5-1 combines with J gene TRBJ2-5, with 9 bases fitting TRBD2. Germline loops: CDR1 SGHRS, CDR2 YFSETQ. V dropped 2 bases and J dropped 2; count of bases not matched to a gene: 10. The CDR3 spans 17 residues. Written as DNA, the CDR3 is TGCGCCAGCAGCTTATTTCTTGCGGGGGGGAAACAAGAGACCCAGTACTTC. This encodes CASSLFLAGGKQETQYF.

This chain uses TRBV2 with TRBJ2-7; D may match TRBD1 or TRBD2 (5 bases each). Trimming cost V 6 bases and J 3 bases, with 9 bases left between them. CDR1 is SNHLY and CDR2 is FYNNEI in the germline V gene. The CDR3 runs to 12 residues. In nucleotides, the CDR3 is TGTGCCAGCAGGGGAGACAGCTACGAGCAGTACGTC. As protein: CASRGDSYEQYV.

The rearrangement uses TRBV11-1 and TRBJ2-1; D might be TRBD1 (5 bases). The CDR3 consists of 16 residues. Deletions cut 0 bases from V and 0 bases from J, with 9 bases between. CDR1 is SGHAT, CDR2 FQDESV, per germline (reference sequence). In nucleotides, the CDR3 is TGTGCCAGCAGCTTAGCTAAAGACAGCTCCTACAATGAGCAGTTCTTC. Translated, it gives CASSLAKDSSYNEQFF.

Comment on this clone: The sample has other DNA sequences that encode this CDR3 too. The chain employs TRBV7-9 and TRBJ1-2, with a possible D match to TRBD1 (5 bases). With 1 base removed from V and 6 bases from J, the gap between germline ends came to 6 bases. This CDR3 is built from 12 residues. Germline CDR1 and CDR2: SEHNR and FQNEAQ (reference sequence). This CDR3 is CASSLGGDGYTF. The CDR3 DNA reads TGTGCCAGCAGCTTAGGAGGGGATGGCTACACCTTC.

This clone has a single count. The chain employs TRBV7-9 and TRBJ1-2, with TRBD1 matching 7 bases. The CDR3 spans 15 residues. V was clipped by 1 base and J by 4 bases; unmatched bases: 6. The germline V gene encodes CDR1 SEHNR and CDR2 FQNEAQ (reference sequence). The CDR3 is CASSLDGGGGYGYTF. The CDR3 region has the DNA TGTGCCAGCAGCTTAGATGGAGGGGGCGGCTATGGCTACACCTTC.

V and J are TRBV5-4 and TRBJ2-1; 7 bases line up with TRBD2. The trim removed 5 bases at V and 2 bases at J, leaving 10 bases unmatched. The CDR3 extends over 16 amino acids. Per the germline V gene, CDR1 is SGHNT and CDR2 is YYREEE (reference sequence). The CDR3 region has the DNA TGTGCCAGCAGTCCCGGGAGACTAGCCCCCTACAATGAGCAGTTCTTC. Residues: CASSPGRLAPYNEQFF.

The rearrangement uses TRBV12-3 or TRBV12-4 and TRBJ2-3; D is unresolved. The germline V and J ends were trimmed by 7 bases and 2 bases, with 10 bases remaining between them. The CDR3 is 13 residues long. CDR3 amino acids: CASTPGPTDTQYF. CDR3 bases: TGTGCCAGCACCCCTGGGCCCACAGATACGCAGTATTTT.

The CDR3 spells CASRRVGGLGNTIYF. Written as DNA, the CDR3 is TGTGCCAGCAGACGGGTCGGGGGGCTCGGAAACACCATATATTTT. This chain joins TRBV6-6 and TRBJ1-3, with D perhaps matching TRBD1 (6 bases). Trimming removed 6 bases at V and 4 bases at J, with 16 bases between. CDR3 length equals 15 residues. Germline CDR1 MNHNY, CDR2 SVGAGI (reference sequence).

The chain couples TRBV10-3 to TRBJ1-5, with unresolved D. The CDR3 is made up of 14 amino acids. Germline CDR1 is ENHRY and CDR2 is SYGVKD. Trimming cost V 1 base and J 5 bases, with 9 bases left between them. CDR3 residues: CAISEYVEDQPQHF. The CDR3, as DNA: TGTGCCATCAGTGAGTACGTGGAGGATCAGCCCCAGCATTTT.

The chain carries TRBV7-9 and TRBJ2-7; no clear D gene. The CDR3 runs 15 residues. Deletions cut 1 base from V and 0 bases from J, with 10 bases between. Looked up from germline, CDR1 is SEHNR and CDR2 is FQNEAQ (reference sequence). CDR3 amino acids: CASSLGPGFSYEQYV. The CDR3, as DNA: TGTGCCAGCAGCTTAGGACCAGGTTTCTCCTACGAGCAGTACGTC.

This sequence joins TRBV6-1 and TRBJ1-2; maybe TRBD1 (5 bases). The CDR3 spans 16 residues. Deletions cut 2 bases from V and 8 bases from J, with 21 bases between. Germline V gene sequence: CDR1 MNHNS, CDR2 SASEGT. This CDR3 reads CASSESTAGVAGGYTF. The CDR3 region has the DNA TGTGCCAGCAGTGAATCAACGGCAGGAGTTGCAGGGGGCTACACCTTC.

This clone has more than one count but fewer than ten. The CDR3 DNA reads TGTGCCAGCAGTGAATCTTTTCCCAACAGGGGGGGTTATAATTCACCCCTCCACTTT. Translation: CASSESFPNRGGYNSPLHF. The chain uses TRBV6-1 and TRBJ1-6; 8 positions match TRBD1. With 2 bases clipped from V and 4 bases from J, the junction kept 13 bases outside the gene matches. The germline V gene has CDR1 MNHNS and CDR2 SASEGT. This CDR3 spans 19 amino acids.

This chain uses TRBV2 with TRBJ2-2; D might be TRBD1 (6 bases). The CDR3 runs 15 residues. Trimming shortened V by 2 bases and J by 2 bases, and 9 bases separated the two germline ends. Germline V gene lookup returns CDR1 SNHLY and CDR2 FYNNEI. CDR3 in DNA: TGTGCCAGCAGTGAATACAGGGCCAACACCGGGGAGCTGTTTTTT. This sequence encodes CASSEYRANTGELFF. Full variable domain (remainder filled in from reference TRBV2 and TRBJ2-2): EPEVTQTPSHQVTQMGQEVILRCVPISNHLYFYWYRQILGQKVEFLVSFYNNEISEKSEIFDDQFSVERPDGSNFTLKIRSTKLEDSAMYFCASSEYRANTGELFFGEGSRLTVL.

This sequence joins TRBV6-2 or TRBV6-3 and TRBJ2-2; possibly TRBD1 for D (6 bases). CDR1 and CDR2 from the germline V gene are MNHEY and SVGEGT. V was cut by 5 bases and J by 3 bases, with 10 bases left in between. This CDR3 comprises 14 residues. The chain's CDR3 is CASSITGYTGELFF. CDR3 in DNA: TGTGCCAGCAGTATAACAGGGTACACCGGGGAGCTGTTTTTT.